This TCR beta chain came from a study of shared clonotypes between healthy human individuals. Trimming at V came to 5 bases and at J to 9 bases, leaving 7 bases not matched to a gene. The CDR3 is made up of 13 amino acids. CDR1 LNHDA and CDR2 SQIVND come from the germline V gene (reference sequence). The method was immunoSEQ multiplex PCR; TCRdb's version includes in-frame clones alone and lacks a portion of them. The sample yields some 2.1 million clones, about 95% seen once. This clone was seen once. Terminally differentiated effector memory CD45RA+ cells were left out of the naive CD8 fraction, which was CD45RO-negative and positively selected for CCR7.

The sample consisted of naive CD8+ T cells sorted from blood. The chain links TRBV19 to TRBJ1-1; TRBD1 aligns across 9 bases. This receptor was obtained from a man in his late teens or twenties in good health. DNA for the CDR3: TGTGCCAGTAGTGTCTTAACAGGGGGCAAAGCTTTCTTT. Protein product: CASSVLTGGKAFF.